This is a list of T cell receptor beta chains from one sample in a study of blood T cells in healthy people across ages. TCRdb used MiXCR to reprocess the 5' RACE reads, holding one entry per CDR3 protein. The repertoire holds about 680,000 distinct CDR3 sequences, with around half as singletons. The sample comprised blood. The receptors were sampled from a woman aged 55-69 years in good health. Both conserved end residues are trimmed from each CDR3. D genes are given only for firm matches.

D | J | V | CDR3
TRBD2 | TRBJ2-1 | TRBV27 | ASSFLTSGSSYNEQF
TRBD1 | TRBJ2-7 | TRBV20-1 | SASTPRQGAGGEQY
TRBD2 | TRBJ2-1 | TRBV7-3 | ASSFTGLAGNNEQF
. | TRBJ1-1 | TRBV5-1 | ASSLVALGGVDTEAF
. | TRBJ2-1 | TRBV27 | ASSVSAGIEQF
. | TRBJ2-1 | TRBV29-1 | SVDTEQF
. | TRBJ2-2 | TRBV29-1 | SVELGGLGLAATGELF
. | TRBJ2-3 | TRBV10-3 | AIGYSLADTQY
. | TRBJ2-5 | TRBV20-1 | SARDTRLSVINEQY
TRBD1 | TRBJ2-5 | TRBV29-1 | SVDLDRGQTQY
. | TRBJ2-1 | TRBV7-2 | ASSDRVGEQF
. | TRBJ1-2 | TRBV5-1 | ASSLAQGEGYT
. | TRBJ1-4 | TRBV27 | ASNPSGTYDEKLF
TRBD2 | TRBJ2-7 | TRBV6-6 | ASSYSRTSGRPYEQY
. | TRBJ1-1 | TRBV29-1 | SFQAFGDTEAF
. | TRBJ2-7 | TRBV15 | ATSRNQAGEQY
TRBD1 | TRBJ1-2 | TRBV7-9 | ASSSGTVPGYT
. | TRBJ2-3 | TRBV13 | ASSSPASADTQY
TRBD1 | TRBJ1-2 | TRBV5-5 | ASSLWGQGAGGYT
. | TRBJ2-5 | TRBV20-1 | SAHSRVETQY
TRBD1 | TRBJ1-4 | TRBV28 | ASSHRDRGRDEKLF
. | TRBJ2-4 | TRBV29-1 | SVEGGTQAKNIQY
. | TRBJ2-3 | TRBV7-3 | ASSLLGGTDTQY
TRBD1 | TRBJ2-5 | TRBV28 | ATRQGAGETQY
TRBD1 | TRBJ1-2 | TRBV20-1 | SAREEQGYGYT
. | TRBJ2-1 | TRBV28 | ASSSSPGVYNEQF
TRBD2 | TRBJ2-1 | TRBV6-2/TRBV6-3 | ASSSTSGRGGKQF
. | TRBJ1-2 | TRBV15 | ATSRELAVT
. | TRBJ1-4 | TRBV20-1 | SAPVPRTFNEKLF
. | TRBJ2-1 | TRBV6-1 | ASSDLLDGGNEQF
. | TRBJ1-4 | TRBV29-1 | SVETGIREKLF
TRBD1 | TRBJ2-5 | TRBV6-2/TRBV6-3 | ASSSGTGGWETQY
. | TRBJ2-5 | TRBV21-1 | ASSKAPGQETQY
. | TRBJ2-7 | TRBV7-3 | ASSLGNAYEQY
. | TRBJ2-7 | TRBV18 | ASSPETRYEQY
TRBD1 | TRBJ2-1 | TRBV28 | ASSSTGQGAGEQF
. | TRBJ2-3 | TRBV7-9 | ASSLRNFLDTQY
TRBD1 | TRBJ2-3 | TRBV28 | ASRQGAADTQY
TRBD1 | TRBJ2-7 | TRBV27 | ASSLRQGYGEQY
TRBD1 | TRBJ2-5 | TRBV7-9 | ASSFLGTGYQETQY
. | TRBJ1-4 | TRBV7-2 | ASNKWANEKLF
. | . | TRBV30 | AWSADRRGEQY
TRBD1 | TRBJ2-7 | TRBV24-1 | ATAGAQGANYEQY
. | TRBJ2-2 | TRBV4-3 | ASSQDRWTNSYEQY
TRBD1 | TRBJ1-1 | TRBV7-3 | ASSLAQGAEAF
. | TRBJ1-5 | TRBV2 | ASSTTQGTVQPQH
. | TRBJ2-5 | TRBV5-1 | ASSKRMTETQY
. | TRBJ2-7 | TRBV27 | ASDTSEQY
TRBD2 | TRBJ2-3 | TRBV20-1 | SAGGWGGVEDTQY
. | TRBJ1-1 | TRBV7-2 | ASSRQQLEAF
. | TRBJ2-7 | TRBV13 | ASSGMGGRESYEQY
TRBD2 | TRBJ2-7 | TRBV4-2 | ASSQVPGLAGSSYEQY
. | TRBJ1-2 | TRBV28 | ASSGGLVGNYGYT
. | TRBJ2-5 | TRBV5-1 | ASSFGAGINEQY